The T cell receptor beta chain described here comes from a study of blood T cells in healthy people across ages. Whole-study findings and limits: Since the PBMCs were unsorted, naive and antigen-experienced cells could not be conclusively compared. Naive CD4+ cells and diversity were both higher in long-lived donors than in aged donors.

V lost 8 bases to trimming and J lost 7 bases; unmatched junction nucleotides: 7. The germline CDR1 and CDR2 sequences are SQVTM and ANQGSEA. This CDR3 is 13 amino acids long. A sample-barcoded 5' primer and a J-beta primer mix were used in a second PCR of roughly 7 to 11 cycles. TCRdb used MiXCR to reprocess the 5' RACE reads, holding one entry per CDR3 protein. This sample carries 1.5 million to 1.9 million distinct CDR3 sequences, approximately 39% of them seen once, and the ten largest clones take around 4%. In this sample, this clonotype turned up a few times. Its antigen is unknown. This clonotype was sampled from a young woman in good health. The specimen sequenced was blood. The genes are TRBV29-1 and TRBJ1-4; 10 bases fit TRBD1. CDR3 DNA: TGCAGCTCTAGGGACAGGGGAAGTGAAAAACTGTTTTTT. It specifies CSSRDRGSEKLFF.